This T cell receptor beta chain appears in the sequencing data of a study of blood T cell repertoires in COVID-19 (dated by TCRdb to the early 2020s). Background for the entire study: The collaborator samples originated in the United States, Italy and Spain and spanned the acute and convalescent phases of COVID-19. The prospective study material was composed of cDNA or gDNA derived from T cells, B-cell-depleted T cells, or PBMCs. The repertoires were released in a freely available public database intended as a resource for research on the immune response to SARS-CoV-2. The samples were drawn from two sources: the first 160 participants of the ongoing ImmuneRACE study, and fewer than 1,500 subjects contributed by 6 global collaborators. Where HLA class I and class II types were available, the types were taken from metadata supplied by the sample provider, not from assay-based typing. A de-identified subject ID, COVID-19 status, age in years and sex were almost always included in the sample metadata. The dataset comprised deeply sampled blood TCRbeta repertoires from subjects exposed to, actively infected with, or recovered from COVID-19. The full study reports these points: The amount of clinical and demographic metadata varied by source and participant and was provided uncurated.

One collaborating source in Seattle enrolled patients while the patients were actively infected and followed the patients over time throughout the course of disease. Each collaborating institution followed its own protocols to collect whole blood in K2EDTA tubes. Collaborator samples were shipped for TCRbeta analysis as frozen whole blood, isolated PBMCs, or DNA extracted from either sample type. The immunoSEQ Assay, a bias-controlled multiplex PCR, was used to amplify TCRbeta CDR3 regions from genomic DNA. The study's processing was this. The number of nucleated cells in each sample was estimated by amplification of reference gene primers within the assay. Sequence reads were collapsed and filtered to measure the absolute abundance of every unique TCRbeta CDR3 rearrangement. Productive Simpson clonality was computed per sample as the square root of Simpson's diversity index over productive rearrangements. The clones in this table, taken by TCRdb from immuneACCESS, are in-frame only. Not every clone is retained; where verified, under half of the shortfall comes from an unresolved V gene, and the cause of the rest is unknown. V, J and clone size are taken as reported in that table, and D and trimming were inferred from the DNA itself. The sample data list roughly 160,000 clones, and more than 75% of these were observed just once. The leading ten clones occupy 10% of the sample.

This clone was recorded only once. Its antigen is still unknown. Base quality data are lacking; no much larger clone is found one base away. The CDR3 sequence holds 12 residues, the cysteine and phenylalanine included. The entry retains the CDR3 DNA only, 36 bases that are in frame from base 1. CDR1 and CDR2 (DFQATT, SNEGSKA) derive from the germline V gene (reference sequence). The V end loses 3 bases and the J end loses 1 base, and a stretch of 7 bases separates them. The rearrangement combines TRBV20-1 with TRBJ2-7, with the D gene not confidently named. The clonotype originates from a woman in her seventies with COVID-19, enrolled during active disease. Sequenced input: peripheral blood. CDR3 sequence: CSASQDSYEQYF. At the DNA level, the sequence is TGCAGTGCTAGTCAGGATTCCTACGAGCAGTACTTC.